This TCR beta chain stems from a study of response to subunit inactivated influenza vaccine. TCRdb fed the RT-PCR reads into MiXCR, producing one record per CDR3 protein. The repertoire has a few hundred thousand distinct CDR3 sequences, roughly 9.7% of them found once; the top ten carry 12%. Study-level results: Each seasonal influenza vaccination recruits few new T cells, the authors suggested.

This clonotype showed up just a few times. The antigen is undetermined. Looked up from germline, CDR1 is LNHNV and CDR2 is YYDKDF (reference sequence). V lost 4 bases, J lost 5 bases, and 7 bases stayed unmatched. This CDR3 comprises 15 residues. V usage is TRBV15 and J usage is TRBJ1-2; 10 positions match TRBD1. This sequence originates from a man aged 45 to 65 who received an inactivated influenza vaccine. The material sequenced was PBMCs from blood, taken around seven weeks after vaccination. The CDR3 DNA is TGTGCCACCAGCACAGACAGGGGGCTGATTTATGGCTACACCTTC. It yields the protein CATSTDRGLIYGYTF.